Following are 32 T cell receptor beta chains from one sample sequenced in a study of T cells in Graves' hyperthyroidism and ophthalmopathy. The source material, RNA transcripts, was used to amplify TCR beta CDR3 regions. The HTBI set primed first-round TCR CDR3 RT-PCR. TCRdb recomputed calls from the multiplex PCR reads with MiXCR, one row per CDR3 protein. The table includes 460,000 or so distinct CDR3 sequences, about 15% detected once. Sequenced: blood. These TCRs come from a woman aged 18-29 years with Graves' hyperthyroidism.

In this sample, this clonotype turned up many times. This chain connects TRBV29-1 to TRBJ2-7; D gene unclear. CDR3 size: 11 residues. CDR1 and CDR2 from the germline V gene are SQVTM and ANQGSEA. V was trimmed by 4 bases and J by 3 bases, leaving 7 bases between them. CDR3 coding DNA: TGCAGCGTTGGAACTGGCTACGAGCAGTACGTC. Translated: CSVGTGYEQYV.

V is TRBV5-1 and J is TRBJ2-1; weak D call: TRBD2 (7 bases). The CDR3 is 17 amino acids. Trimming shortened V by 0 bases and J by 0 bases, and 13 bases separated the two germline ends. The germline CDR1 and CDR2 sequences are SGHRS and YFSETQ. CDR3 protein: CASSLAGGHDSYNEQFF. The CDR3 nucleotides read TGCGCCAGCAGCTTGGCCGGGGGGCACGACTCCTACAATGAGCAGTTCTTC.

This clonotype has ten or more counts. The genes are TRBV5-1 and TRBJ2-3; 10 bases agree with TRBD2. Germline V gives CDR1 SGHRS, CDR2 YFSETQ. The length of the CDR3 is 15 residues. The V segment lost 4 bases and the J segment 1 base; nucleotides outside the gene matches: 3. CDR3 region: CASSQAGGRTDTQYF. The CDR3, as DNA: TGCGCCAGCAGCCAAGCGGGAGGGCGCACAGATACGCAGTATTTT.

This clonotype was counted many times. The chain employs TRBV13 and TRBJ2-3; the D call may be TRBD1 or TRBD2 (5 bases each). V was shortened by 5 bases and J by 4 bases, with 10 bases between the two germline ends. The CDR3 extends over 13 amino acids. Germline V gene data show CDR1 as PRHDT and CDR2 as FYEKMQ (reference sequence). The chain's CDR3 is CASSLLGADTQYF. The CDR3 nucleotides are TGTGCCAGCAGCCTCCTGGGGGCAGATACGCAGTATTTT. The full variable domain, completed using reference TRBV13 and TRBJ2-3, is AAGVIQSPRHLIKEKRETATLKCYPIPRHDTVYWYQQGPGQDPQFLISFYEKMQSDKGSIPDRFSAQQFSDYHSELNMSSLELGDSALYFCASSLLGADTQYFGPGTRLTVL.

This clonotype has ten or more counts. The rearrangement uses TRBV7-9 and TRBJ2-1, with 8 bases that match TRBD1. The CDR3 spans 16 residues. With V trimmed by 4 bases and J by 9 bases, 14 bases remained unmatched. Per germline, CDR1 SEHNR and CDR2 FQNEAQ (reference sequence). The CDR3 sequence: CASSYSWTGPTSEQFF. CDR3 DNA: TGTGCCAGCAGCTACAGTTGGACAGGGCCGACCTCTGAGCAGTTCTTC.

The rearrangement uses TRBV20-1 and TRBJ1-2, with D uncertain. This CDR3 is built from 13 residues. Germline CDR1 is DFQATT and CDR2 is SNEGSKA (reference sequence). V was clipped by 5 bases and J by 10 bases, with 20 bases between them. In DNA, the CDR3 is TGCAGTGCTGGTGAAGACGGCGGTCTCGACTACACCTTC. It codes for CSAGEDGGLDYTF.

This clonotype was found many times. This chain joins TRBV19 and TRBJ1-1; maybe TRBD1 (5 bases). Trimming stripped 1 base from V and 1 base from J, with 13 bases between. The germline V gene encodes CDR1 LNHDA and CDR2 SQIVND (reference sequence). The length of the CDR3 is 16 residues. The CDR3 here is CASSIGGPIANTEAFF. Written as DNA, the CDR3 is TGTGCCAGTAGTATAGGGGGACCGATAGCGAACACTGAAGCTTTCTTT.

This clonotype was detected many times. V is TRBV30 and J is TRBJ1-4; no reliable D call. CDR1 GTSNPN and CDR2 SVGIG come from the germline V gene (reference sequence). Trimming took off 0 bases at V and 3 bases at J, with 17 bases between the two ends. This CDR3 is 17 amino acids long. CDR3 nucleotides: TGTGCCTGGAGTGTACCAGCTTCTATCCCGTCTAATGAAAAACTGTTTTTT. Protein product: CAWSVPASIPSNEKLFF.

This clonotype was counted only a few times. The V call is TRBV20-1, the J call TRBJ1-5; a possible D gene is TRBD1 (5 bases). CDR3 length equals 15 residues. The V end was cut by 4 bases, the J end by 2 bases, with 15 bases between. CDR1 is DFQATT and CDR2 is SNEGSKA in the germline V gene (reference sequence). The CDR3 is CSATPRGGGNQPQHF. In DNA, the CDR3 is TGCAGTGCTACCCCCAGAGGAGGGGGCAATCAGCCCCAGCATTTT.

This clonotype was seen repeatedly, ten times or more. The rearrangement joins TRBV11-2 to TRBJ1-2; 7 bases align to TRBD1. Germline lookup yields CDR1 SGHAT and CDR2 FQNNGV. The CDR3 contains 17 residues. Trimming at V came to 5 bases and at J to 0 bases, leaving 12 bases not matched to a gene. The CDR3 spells CASSLSTGQLANYGYTF. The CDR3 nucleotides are TGTGCCAGCAGCCTCTCAACGGGACAGCTCGCTAACTATGGCTACACCTTC.

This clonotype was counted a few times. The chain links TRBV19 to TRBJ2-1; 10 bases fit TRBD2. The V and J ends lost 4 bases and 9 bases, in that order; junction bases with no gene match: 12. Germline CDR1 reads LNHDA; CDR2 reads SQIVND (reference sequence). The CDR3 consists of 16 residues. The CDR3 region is CASSSRQLAGVSEQFF. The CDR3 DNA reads TGTGCCAGTAGTAGCCGGCAGCTAGCGGGAGTTAGTGAGCAGTTCTTC.

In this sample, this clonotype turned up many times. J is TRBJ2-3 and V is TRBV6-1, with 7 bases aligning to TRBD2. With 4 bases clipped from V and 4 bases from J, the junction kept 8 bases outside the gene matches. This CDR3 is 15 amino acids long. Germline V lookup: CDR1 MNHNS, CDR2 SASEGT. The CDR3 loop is CASSASGVDADTQYF. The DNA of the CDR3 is TGTGCCAGCAGTGCTAGCGGCGTCGACGCAGATACGCAGTATTTT.

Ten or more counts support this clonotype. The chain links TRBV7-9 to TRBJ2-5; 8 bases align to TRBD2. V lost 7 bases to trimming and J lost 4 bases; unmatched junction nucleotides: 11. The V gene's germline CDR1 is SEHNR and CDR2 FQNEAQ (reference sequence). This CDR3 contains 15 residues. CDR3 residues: CASTLARLAGETQYF. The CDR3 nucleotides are TGTGCCAGCACCCTAGCGCGGCTAGCGGGAGAGACCCAGTACTTC.

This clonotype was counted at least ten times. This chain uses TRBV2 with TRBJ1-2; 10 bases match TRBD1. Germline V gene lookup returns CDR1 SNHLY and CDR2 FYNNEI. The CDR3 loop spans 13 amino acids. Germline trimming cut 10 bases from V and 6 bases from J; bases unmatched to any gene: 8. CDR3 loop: CAIGTGEVDGYTF. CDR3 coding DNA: TGTGCCATCGGGACAGGGGAAGTCGATGGCTACACCTTC.

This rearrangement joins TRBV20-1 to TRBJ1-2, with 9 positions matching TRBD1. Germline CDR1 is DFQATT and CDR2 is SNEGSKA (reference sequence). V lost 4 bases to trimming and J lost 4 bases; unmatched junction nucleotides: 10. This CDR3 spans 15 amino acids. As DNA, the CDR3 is TGCAGTGCTAAAAACCGGGACAGGGCTTTCTATGGCTACACCTTC. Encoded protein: CSAKNRDRAFYGYTF.

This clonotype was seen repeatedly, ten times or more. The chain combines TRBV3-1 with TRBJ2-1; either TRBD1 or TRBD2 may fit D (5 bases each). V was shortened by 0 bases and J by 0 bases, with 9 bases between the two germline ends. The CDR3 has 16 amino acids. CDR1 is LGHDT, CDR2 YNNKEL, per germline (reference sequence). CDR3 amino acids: CASSQEVGVSYNEQFF. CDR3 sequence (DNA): TGTGCCAGCAGCCAAGAGGTGGGGGTCTCCTACAATGAGCAGTTCTTC.

The CDR3 here is CASSQKRTGNYNEQFF. For the CDR3, the DNA is TGTGCCAGCAGCCAGAAAAGGACAGGTAACTACAATGAGCAGTTCTTC. The chain is built from TRBV7-8 and TRBJ2-1, with 7 bases aligning to TRBD1. V lost 5 bases and J lost 3; bases outside the gene matches: 10. The CDR3 loop spans 16 amino acids. The germline V gene has CDR1 SGHVS and CDR2 FQNEAQ. Variable domain in full (rest from reference TRBV7-8 and TRBJ2-1): GAGVSQSPRYKVAKRGQDVALRCDPISGHVSLFWYQQALGQGPEFLTYFQNEAQLDKSGLPSDRFFAERPEGSVSTLKIQRTQQEDSAVYLCASSQKRTGNYNEQFFGPGTRLTVL.

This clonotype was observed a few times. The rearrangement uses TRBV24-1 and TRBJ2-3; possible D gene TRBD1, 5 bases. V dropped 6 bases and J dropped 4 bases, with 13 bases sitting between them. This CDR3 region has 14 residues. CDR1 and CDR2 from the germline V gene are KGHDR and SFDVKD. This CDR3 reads CATSSGQGSDTQYF. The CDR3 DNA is TGTGCCACCAGTTCAGGGCAGGGCTCAGATACGCAGTATTTT.

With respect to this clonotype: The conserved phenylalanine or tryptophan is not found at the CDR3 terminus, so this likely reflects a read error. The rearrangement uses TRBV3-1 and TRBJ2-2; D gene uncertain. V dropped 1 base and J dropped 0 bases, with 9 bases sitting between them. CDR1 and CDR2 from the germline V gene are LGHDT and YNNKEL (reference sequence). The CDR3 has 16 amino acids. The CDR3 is CASSQGNFPNTGELFL. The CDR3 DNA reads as TGTGCCAGCAGCCAAGGCAACTTTCCGAACACCGGGGAGCTGTTTCTT.

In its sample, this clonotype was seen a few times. CDR3 protein: CASSIRGTGYGYTF. CDR3 in DNA: TGTGCCAGTAGTATAAGGGGCACAGGCTATGGCTACACCTTC. The J gene is TRBJ1-2, the V gene TRBV19, with a possible D match to TRBD1 (5 bases). V lost 2 bases and J lost 4, with 11 bases in between. Germline values: CDR1 LNHDA, CDR2 SQIVND (reference sequence). The CDR3 consists of 14 residues.

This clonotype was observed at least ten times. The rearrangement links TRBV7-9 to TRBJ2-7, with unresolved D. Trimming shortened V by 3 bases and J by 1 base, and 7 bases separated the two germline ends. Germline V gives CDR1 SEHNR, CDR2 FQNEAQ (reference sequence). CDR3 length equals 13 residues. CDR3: CASSFSRSYEQYF. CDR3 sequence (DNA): TGTGCCAGCAGCTTCTCCAGATCCTACGAGCAGTACTTC.

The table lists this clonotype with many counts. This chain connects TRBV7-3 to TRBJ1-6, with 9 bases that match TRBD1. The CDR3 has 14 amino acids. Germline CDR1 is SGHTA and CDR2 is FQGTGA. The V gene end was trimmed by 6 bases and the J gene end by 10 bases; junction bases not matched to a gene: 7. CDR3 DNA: TGTGCCAGCAGTTCGGGACAGGGAGGATCACCCCTCCACTTT. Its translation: CASSSGQGGSPLHF.

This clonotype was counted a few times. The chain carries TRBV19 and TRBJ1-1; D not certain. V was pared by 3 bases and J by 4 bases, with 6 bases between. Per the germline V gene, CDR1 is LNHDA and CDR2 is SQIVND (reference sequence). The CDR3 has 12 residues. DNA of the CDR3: TGTGCCAGTAGTATCGACTTCACTGAAGCTTTCTTT. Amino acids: CASSIDFTEAFF.

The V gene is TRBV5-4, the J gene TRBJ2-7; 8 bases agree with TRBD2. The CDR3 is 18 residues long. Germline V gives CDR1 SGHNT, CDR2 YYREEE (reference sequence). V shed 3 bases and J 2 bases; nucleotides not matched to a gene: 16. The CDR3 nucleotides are TGTGCCAGCAGCTCCGAGAACAAACTAGCGGCTCTTCCCTACGAGCAGTACGTC. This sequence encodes CASSSENKLAALPYEQYV.

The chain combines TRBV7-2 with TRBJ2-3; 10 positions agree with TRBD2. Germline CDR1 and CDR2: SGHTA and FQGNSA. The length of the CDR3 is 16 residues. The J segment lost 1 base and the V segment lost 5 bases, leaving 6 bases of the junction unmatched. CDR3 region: CASSDLAGVGTDTQYF. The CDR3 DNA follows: TGTGCCAGCAGCGACCTAGCGGGAGTGGGCACAGATACGCAGTATTTT.

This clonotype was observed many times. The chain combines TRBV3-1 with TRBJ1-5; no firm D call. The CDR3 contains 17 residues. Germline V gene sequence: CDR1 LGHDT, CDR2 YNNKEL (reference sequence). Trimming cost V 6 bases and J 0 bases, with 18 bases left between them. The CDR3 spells CASSPRWEGYSNQPQHF. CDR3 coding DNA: TGTGCCAGCAGTCCAAGGTGGGAGGGATATAGCAATCAGCCCCAGCATTTT.

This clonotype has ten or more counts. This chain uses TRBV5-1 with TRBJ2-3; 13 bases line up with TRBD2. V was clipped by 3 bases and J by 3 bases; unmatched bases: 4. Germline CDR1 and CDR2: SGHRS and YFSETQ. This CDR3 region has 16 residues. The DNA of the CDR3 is TGCGCCAGCAGCTGGGAGGGACTAGCGGGGACAGATACGCAGTATTTT. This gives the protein CASSWEGLAGTDTQYF.

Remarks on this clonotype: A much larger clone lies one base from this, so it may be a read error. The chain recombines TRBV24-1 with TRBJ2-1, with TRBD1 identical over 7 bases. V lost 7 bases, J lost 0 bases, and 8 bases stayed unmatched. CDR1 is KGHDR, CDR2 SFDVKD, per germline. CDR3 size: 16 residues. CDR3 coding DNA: TGTGCCACCAGAAGGACAGGCCAGAGCTCCTACAATGAGCAGTTCTTC. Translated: CATRRTGQSSYNEQFF.

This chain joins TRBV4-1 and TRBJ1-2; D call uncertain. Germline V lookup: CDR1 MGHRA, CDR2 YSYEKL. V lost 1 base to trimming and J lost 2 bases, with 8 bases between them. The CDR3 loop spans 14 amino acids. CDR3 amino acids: CASSQATGNYGYTF. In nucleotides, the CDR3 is TGCGCCAGCAGCCAAGCGACGGGAAACTATGGCTACACCTTC.

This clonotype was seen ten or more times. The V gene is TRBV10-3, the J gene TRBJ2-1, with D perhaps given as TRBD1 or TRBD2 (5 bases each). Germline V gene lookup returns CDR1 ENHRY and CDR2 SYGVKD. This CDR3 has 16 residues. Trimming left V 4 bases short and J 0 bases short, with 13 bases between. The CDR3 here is CAISVGRTGSYNEQFF. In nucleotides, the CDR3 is TGTGCCATCAGTGTGGGACGAACAGGCTCCTACAATGAGCAGTTCTTC.

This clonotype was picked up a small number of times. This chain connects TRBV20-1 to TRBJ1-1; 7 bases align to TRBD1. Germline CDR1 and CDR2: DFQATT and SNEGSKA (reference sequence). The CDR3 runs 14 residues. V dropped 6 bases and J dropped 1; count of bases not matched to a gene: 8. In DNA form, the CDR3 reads TGCAGTGCCCTCCGACAGGGTGGGAACACTGAAGCTTTCTTT. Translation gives CSALRQGGNTEAFF.

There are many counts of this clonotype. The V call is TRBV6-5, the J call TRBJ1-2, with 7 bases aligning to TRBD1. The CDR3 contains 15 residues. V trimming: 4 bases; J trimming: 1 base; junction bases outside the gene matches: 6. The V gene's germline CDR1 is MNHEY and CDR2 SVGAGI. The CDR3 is CASSLRDSNNYGYTF. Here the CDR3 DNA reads TGTGCCAGCAGTTTACGGGACAGCAATAACTATGGCTACACCTTC.